A single sample gave rise to the 21 T cell receptor beta chains below, sequenced in a study of blood T cell repertoires in COVID-19. Profiled with immunoSEQ multiplex PCR; TCRdb holds only in-frame clones, not every one. The table includes roughly 75,000 clones, roughly four fifths detected once. Sequencing was done on a sample of peripheral blood. Receptors originate from a man aged 50 to 59 with acute or convalescent COVID-19.

V is TRBV5-4 and J is TRBJ2-7; 7 positions agree with TRBD1. In germline, CDR1 is SGHNT, CDR2 YYREEE (reference sequence). The CDR3 is 15 amino acids. The trim removed 4 bases at V and 4 bases at J, leaving 11 bases unmatched. The CDR3: CASSRGGQAIYEQYF. CDR3 DNA: TGTGCCAGCAGCAGAGGTGGACAGGCGATTTACGAGCAGTACTTC.

The chain carries TRBV3-1 (or the pseudogene TRBV3-2) and TRBJ1-3, with D unresolved. The V gene lost 0 bases and the J gene lost 0 bases, with 9 bases spanning the gap. This CDR3 is 16 amino acids long. The germline V gene has CDR1 LGHDT and CDR2 YNNKEL (reference sequence). The CDR3 reads CASSQETHYSGNTIYF. The CDR3 DNA follows: TGTGCCAGCAGCCAAGAGACGCACTACTCTGGAAACACCATATATTTT.

The chain employs TRBV7-9 and TRBJ2-2, with TRBD2 as a possible D gene (6 bases). Germline V gene data show CDR1 as SEHNR and CDR2 as FQNEAQ (reference sequence). V was pared by 5 bases and J by 4 bases, with 11 bases between. The CDR3 has 14 amino acids. As DNA, the CDR3 is TGTGCCAGCAGCCCCCGGGAGCTCACCGGGGAGCTGTTTTTT. This sequence encodes CASSPRELTGELFF.

The CDR3 DNA sequence: TGTGCCAGCCACAGGGTGGGAAACTATGGCTACACCTTC. Amino acids: CASHRVGNYGYTF. The chain employs TRBV27 and TRBJ1-2, with D possibly matching TRBD1 (6 bases). Trimming took off 8 bases at V and 2 bases at J, with 12 bases between the two ends. From germline, CDR1 is MNHEY and CDR2 SMNVEV (reference sequence). The CDR3 loop spans 13 amino acids.

The chain uses TRBV4-3 and TRBJ1-2; D possibly corresponds to TRBD1 (5 bases). Trimming left V 2 bases short and J 9 bases short, with 19 bases between. This CDR3 contains 15 residues. Germline V gene data show CDR1 as LGHNA and CDR2 as YSLEER. The CDR3 protein is CASSQRETASSSYTF. The CDR3, as DNA: TGCGCCAGCAGCCAACGAGAGACAGCTTCGTCTAGCTACACCTTC.

The rearrangement uses TRBV19 and TRBJ2-7; D possibly corresponds to TRBD2 (5 bases). The CDR3 covers 15 residues. V was cut by 3 bases and J by 4 bases, with 16 bases left in between. Germline CDR1 reads LNHDA; CDR2 reads SQIVND (reference sequence). CDR3 DNA sequence: TGTGCCAGTAGTATCGGGGTGGGGAGCTCGTACGAGCAGTACTTC. Its translation: CASSIGVGSSYEQYF.

As DNA, the CDR3 is TGCAGCGCCGAAACCCCTAGCGGTAACACAGATACGCAGTATTTT. Translating it yields CSAETPSGNTDTQYF. The V call is TRBV29-1, the J call TRBJ2-3; 7 nucleotides line up with TRBD2. Germline V lookup: CDR1 SQVTM, CDR2 ANQGSEA. The CDR3 is 15 amino acids. V shed 7 bases and J 2 bases; nucleotides not matched to a gene: 12.

The V gene is TRBV5-1, the J gene TRBJ2-5, with TRBD1 as a possible D gene (6 bases). Trimming took 7 bases from V and 4 from J, leaving 14 bases between them. The germline CDR1 and CDR2 sequences are SGHRS and YFSETQ. The CDR3 has 13 amino acids. CDR3 loop: CASLQGSGETQYF. CDR3 nucleotide sequence: TGCGCCAGCCTACAGGGATCGGGAGAGACCCAGTACTTC. Full variable domain (rest looked up from reference TRBV5-1 and TRBJ2-5): KAGVTQTPRYLIKTRGQQVTLSCSPISGHRSVSWYQQTPGQGLQFLFEYFSETQRNKGNFPGRFSGRQFSNSRSEMNVSTLELGDSALYLCASLQGSGETQYFGPGTRLLVL.

This rearrangement joins TRBV7-2 to TRBJ2-3, with a weak D call TRBD2 (5 bases). Per the germline V gene, CDR1 is SGHTA and CDR2 is FQGNSA. V was clipped by 2 bases and J by 3 bases, with 6 bases between them. The CDR3 runs 13 residues. CDR3 bases: TGTGCCAGCAGCTTACGGGAAACAGATACGCAGTATTTT. The encoded protein is CASSLRETDTQYF.

The chain has TRBV5-4 and TRBJ1-6, with TRBD1 as a possible D gene (6 bases). The CDR3 contains 16 residues. Trimming removed 4 bases at V and 4 bases at J, with 15 bases between. Germline V gives CDR1 SGHNT, CDR2 YYREEE (reference sequence). The DNA for the CDR3 is TGTGCCAGCAGCGTCTACAGGGCTCTGTATAATTCACCCCTCCACTTT. Protein sequence: CASSVYRALYNSPLHF. The full variable domain, in which reference TRBV5-4 and TRBJ1-6 provide the parts outside the CDR3, is ETGVTQSPTHLIKTRGQQVTLRCSSQSGHNTVSWYQQALGQGPQFIFQYYREEENGRGNFPPRFSGLQFPNYSSELNVNALELDDSALYLCASSVYRALYNSPLHFGNGTRLTVT.

The gene calls are TRBV29-1 and TRBJ2-7, with 7 bases lining up with TRBD1. The trim removed 4 bases at V and 6 bases at J, leaving 6 bases unmatched. This CDR3 spans 12 amino acids. Germline V CDR1 and CDR2: SQVTM, ANQGSEA. The CDR3, as DNA: TGCAGCGTTGGGGACAGATCGCGCGAGCAGTACTTC. This encodes CSVGDRSREQYF.

The rearrangement joins TRBV19 to TRBJ2-1; 11 nucleotides match TRBD2. Germline loops: CDR1 LNHDA, CDR2 SQIVND (reference sequence). The CDR3 has 15 residues. V lost 1 base and J lost 5; bases outside the gene matches: 1. The CDR3 loop reads CASSIGLAGNNEQFF. The CDR3 region has the DNA TGTGCCAGTAGTATAGGACTAGCGGGAAACAATGAGCAGTTCTTC.

This clone has just one count. The chain links TRBV7-9 to TRBJ1-4, with a tentative D call TRBD1 (6 bases). V was shortened by 4 bases and J by 4 bases, with 13 bases between the two germline ends. The CDR3 is 15 amino acids. Germline CDR1 reads SEHNR; CDR2 reads FQNEAQ (reference sequence). The CDR3 is CASSSGGQYNEKLFF. CDR3 DNA sequence: TGTGCCAGCAGCTCAGGAGGACAGTATAATGAAAAACTGTTTTTT.

This clone was counted a single time. This chain links TRBV18 with TRBJ2-3; D may be TRBD2 (6 bases). Trimming took 3 bases from V and 1 from J, leaving 17 bases between them. CDR3 size: 17 residues. Germline CDR1 is KGHSH and CDR2 is LQKENI. CDR3 DNA: TGTGCCAGCTCACCCACCGCGGGCGGAGGGGGCACAGATACGCAGTATTTT. This gives the protein CASSPTAGGGGTDTQYF.

For this clone: Other nucleotide sequences from this sample produce the same CDR3. This chain links TRBV11-3 with TRBJ2-4; D is perhaps TRBD1 (6 bases). The CDR3 totals 18 residues. Germline values: CDR1 SGHNT, CDR2 YENEEA. V was trimmed by 7 bases and J by 8 bases, leaving 30 bases between them. The CDR3 bases are TGTGCCAGCACCCTGCAGAATCGTTTCGGGTTGCCAGGGGACATTCAGTACTTC. Its translation: CASTLQNRFGLPGDIQYF.

This clone was recorded a few times. This sequence joins TRBV6-5 and TRBJ2-7, with 9 bases identical to TRBD1. The germline V gene has CDR1 MNHEY and CDR2 SVGAGI. This CDR3 is 14 amino acids long. Unmatched junction bases numbered 6, after V lost 7 bases and J lost 2 bases. CDR3 nucleotide sequence: TGTGCCAGCATCAAGGGACAGGGAGCCTACGAGCAGTACTTC. Amino acid sequence: CASIKGQGAYEQYF.

This rearrangement joins TRBV27 to TRBJ1-4, with TRBD1 identical over 8 bases. There are 14 residues in the CDR3. V lost 3 bases, J lost 7 bases, and 4 bases stayed unmatched. The germline V gene encodes CDR1 MNHEY and CDR2 SMNVEV (reference sequence). The DNA for the CDR3 is TGTGCCAGCAGTTTCAGGGGGCGCGGTGAAAAACTGTTTTTT. Its protein is CASSFRGRGEKLFF.

The chain employs TRBV27 and TRBJ2-7; D call uncertain. Germline V gene data show CDR1 as MNHEY and CDR2 as SMNVEV (reference sequence). The CDR3 extends over 16 amino acids. The V end lost 1 base, the J end lost 3 bases, and 16 bases lay between the germline ends. Written as DNA, the CDR3 is TGTGCCAGCAGTTTATTAGGAACTTCGGCGGTCTACGAGCAGTACTTC. Amino acid sequence: CASSLLGTSAVYEQYF.

The genes are TRBV6-2 or TRBV6-3 and TRBJ1-2; no reliable D call. The germline CDR1 and CDR2 sequences are MNHEY and SVGEGT. V was pared by 3 bases and J by 5 bases, with 10 bases between. The CDR3 has 13 residues. DNA for the CDR3: TGTGCCAGCAGTTATTTTCGGGTTTATGGCTACACCTTC. Its protein product is CASSYFRVYGYTF.

The chain recombines TRBV24-1 with TRBJ2-5; 7 nucleotides agree with TRBD2. Germline-derived CDR1 and CDR2 are KGHDR and SFDVKD. The CDR3 has 16 residues. V trimming: 0 bases; J trimming: 2 bases; junction bases outside the gene matches: 5. CDR3 loop: CATSDLGTNRQETQYF. The CDR3 DNA reads as TGTGCCACCAGTGATTTGGGGACTAATAGACAAGAGACCCAGTACTTC.

The sample holds one count of this clone. The CDR3 reads CASSVTSGGLDEQFF. CDR3 nucleotides: TGTGCCAGCAGCGTCACTAGCGGGGGCTTAGATGAGCAGTTCTTC. This chain joins TRBV9 and TRBJ2-1; 11 bases are a match to TRBD2. This CDR3 comprises 15 residues. Germline loops: CDR1 SGDLS, CDR2 YYNGEE. V lost 2 bases and J lost 8; bases outside the gene matches: 6.